These T cell receptor beta chains were read from a single sample in a study of T cells in Graves' hyperthyroidism and ophthalmopathy. Each CDR3 protein gets one entry after TCRdb re-called the multiplex PCR reads with MiXCR. The data hold hundreds of thousands of distinct CDR3 sequences, with around 14% observed a single time. The sequenced material came from blood. The receptors stem from a woman aged 25 to 39 with Graves' hyperthyroidism. Each CDR3 is given with its conserved first and last residue. D genes are given only for firm matches. Only some rows state a clone size, as once, few, many or a class for expanded clones.

J gene,V gene,D gene,clone size,CDR3 DNA,CDR3 protein
TRBJ1-2,TRBV28,TRBD1,many,TGTGCCAGCAGGGACAGGGTTGGCTACACCTTC,CASRDRVGYTF
TRBJ2-3,TRBV7-8,TRBD2,few,TGTGCCAGCAGCTTAACAGAACTAGCGGCGAATACGCAGTATTTT,CASSLTELAANTQYF
TRBJ1-1,TRBV7-6,-,many,TGTGCCAGCAGCTTAGAGGGCACGAACACTGAAGCTTTCTTT,CASSLEGTNTEAFF
TRBJ2-1,TRBV20-1,TRBD2,many,TGCAGTGCTAGCCTGGGACTAGCGGGAGGGCACCGGTACAATGAGCAGTTCTTC,CSASLGLAGGHRYNEQFF
TRBJ1-5,TRBV6-1,-,-,TGTGCCAGCAGTACCGGGCCAATCGGTCAGCCCCAGCATTTT,CASSTGPIGQPQHF
TRBJ2-1,TRBV6-2/TRBV6-3,TRBD2,-,TGTGCCAGCAGTTACCGGCCGGGACTAGCGGGACTCGATGAGCAGTTCTTC,CASSYRPGLAGLDEQFF
TRBJ2-6,TRBV6-2/TRBV6-3,TRBD1,-,TGTGCCAGCAAACCGACAGGGGACCCTGGGGCCAACGTCCTGACTTTC,CASKPTGDPGANVLTF
TRBJ2-1,TRBV30,-,many,TGTGCCTGGAGTGAGGGTATTGAGCAGTTCTTC,CAWSEGIEQFF
TRBJ1-3,TRBV11-2,TRBD1,few,TGTGCCAGCACCAAACAGGACAGGGTGGGAAACACCATATATTTT,CASTKQDRVGNTIYF
TRBJ2-2,TRBV12-3/TRBV12-4,-,many,TGTGCCAGCAGTTTTCAGGCCCCCACCGGGGAGCTGTTTTTT,CASSFQAPTGELFF
TRBJ2-1,TRBV30,TRBD2,-,TGTGCCTGGAGTGTAAGCCTAGCGGGAGTGGGCGAGCAGTTCTTC,CAWSVSLAGVGEQFF
TRBJ2-3,TRBV24-1,-,-,TGTGCCACCAGTGCTTGGGACACCCGGGGCACAGATACGCAGTATTTT,CATSAWDTRGTDTQYF
TRBJ1-6,TRBV20-1,-,many,TGCAGTGCTAGAGATCAGGGGACGAATTCACCCCTCCACTTT,CSARDQGTNSPLHF
TRBJ1-1,TRBV6-2/TRBV6-3,-,-,TGTGCCAGCAGCTCATTGAATAGGGGCGCTTTCTTT,CASSSLNRGAFF
TRBJ2-1,TRBV11-2,-,-,TGTGCCAGCAGCTCTCGTCGGGCAGCTGAGCAGTTCTTC,CASSSRRAAEQFF
TRBJ2-3,TRBV28,-,-,TGTGCCAGCAGCTCCGGTGGGGCGGGAAGGGATACGCAGTATTTT,CASSSGGAGRDTQYF
TRBJ2-5,TRBV14,TRBD1,few,TGTGCCAGCAGCCTAGGCCGTGACAGGGGATACGGGACCCAGTACTTC,CASSLGRDRGYGTQYF
TRBJ2-3,TRBV3-1,TRBD2,-,TGTGCCAGCAGCCAAGGGACTAGCGGGAGTCGAGATACGCAGTATTTT,CASSQGTSGSRDTQYF
TRBJ1-4,TRBV7-2,-,-,TGTGCCAGCAGCTCTATGAAAAGGGGGGAGTGGGATGAAAAACTGTTTTTT,CASSSMKRGEWDEKLFF
TRBJ2-1,TRBV20-1,-,-,TGCAGTGCTGATGTCCGAGTGGTGGTCGATGAGCAGTTCTTC,CSADVRVVVDEQFF
TRBJ2-2,TRBV30,TRBD2,many,TGTGCCTGGGGGACTAGCGGTAACACCGGGGAGCTGTTTTTT,CAWGTSGNTGELFF
TRBJ2-7,TRBV6-2/TRBV6-3,-,few,TGTGCCAGCATAGACAGGCGAACCGGCGAGCAGTACTTC,CASIDRRTGEQYF
TRBJ1-1,TRBV12-3/TRBV12-4,-,many,TGTGCCAGCAAAAGGGCGAGAACTTTCTTT,CASKRARTFF
TRBJ2-2,TRBV6-1,-,-,TGTGCCAGCAACCCGGAGGGGATTAACACCGGGGAGCTGTTTTTT,CASNPEGINTGELFF